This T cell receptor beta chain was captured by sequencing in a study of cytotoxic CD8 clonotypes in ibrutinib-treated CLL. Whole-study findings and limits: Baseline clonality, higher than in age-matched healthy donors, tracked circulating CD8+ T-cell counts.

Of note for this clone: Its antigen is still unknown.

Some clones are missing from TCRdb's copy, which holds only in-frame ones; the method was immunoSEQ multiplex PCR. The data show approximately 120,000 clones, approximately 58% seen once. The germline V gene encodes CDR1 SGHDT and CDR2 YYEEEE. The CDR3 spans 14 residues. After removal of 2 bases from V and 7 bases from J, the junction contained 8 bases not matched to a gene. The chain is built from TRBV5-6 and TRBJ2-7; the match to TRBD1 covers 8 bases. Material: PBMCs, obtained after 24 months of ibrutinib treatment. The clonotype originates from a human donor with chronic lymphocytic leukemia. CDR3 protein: CASSFLDRAEEQYF. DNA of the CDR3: TGTGCCAGCAGCTTTTTGGACAGGGCGGAAGAGCAGTACTTC.